This T cell receptor (beta chain) was identified in a study of PD-L1 blockade in urothelial cancer. CDR3 size: 18 residues. With 3 bases clipped from V and 0 bases from J, the junction kept 12 bases outside the gene matches. Per germline, CDR1 LGHNA and CDR2 YNFKEQ. Some clones are missing from TCRdb's copy, which holds only in-frame ones; the method was immunoSEQ multiplex PCR. The sample yields about 38,000 clones, 70% to 85% seen once. There were between 1 and 8 samples from each patient, taken pretreatment and on-treatment. The sequences come from PBMCs, collected around atezolizumab (anti-PD-L1) treatment. This chain connects TRBV4-2 to TRBJ2-3, with 7 positions matching TRBD2. The receptor was isolated from a man between 60 and 75 years old with urothelial cancer. The CDR3 reads CASSHGRLAVTSTDTQYF. The CDR3 DNA follows: TGTGCCAGCAGCCACGGTCGGCTAGCGGTTACTAGCACAGATACGCAGTATTTT.